This T cell receptor (beta chain) was observed in a study of shared clonotypes between healthy human individuals. In the sorted-subset replicate PCRs, approximately 200 ng DNA, 25,000 to 30,000 T cell genomes, was used. The method was immunoSEQ multiplex PCR; TCRdb's version includes in-frame clones alone and lacks a portion of them. The repertoire has about 1.5 million clones, approximately 98% of them found once; the top ten carry roughly 0.45%. This clone was observed once. The antigen remains undetermined. Different DNA sequences within this sample yield the same CDR3. Trimming removed 4 bases at V and 0 bases at J, with 7 bases between. The CDR3 sequence is 13 residues long. Germline lookup yields CDR1 SGHRS and CDR2 YFSETQ. General study points: Among donors, sharing of clonotypes was expected to be affected by sequencing depth. Several donors held around 5% of naive CD4 clonotypes in common. Generation of non-shared clonotypes was less probable than generation of clonotypes shared by all four donors.

Material for sequencing was naive CD4+ T cells sorted from blood. Subset of the sample: CD45RA+ positively selected. The receptor was isolated from a man aged 25 to 40 in good health. J is TRBJ2-5 and V is TRBV5-1; D gene unclear. The CDR3 loop is CASSSLYQETQYF. CDR3 in DNA: TGCGCCAGCAGCAGCCTCTACCAAGAGACCCAGTACTTC.